Below, 19 T cell receptor beta chains from the same sample are listed, as sequenced in a study of blood T cell repertoires in COVID-19. Clones were read by immunoSEQ multiplex PCR, and TCRdb kept only the in-frame ones, dropping some. The profile shows some 130,000 clones, approximately 74% of them singletons. Sequencing was performed on peripheral blood. The origin of the receptors is a woman in her 70s with acute or convalescent COVID-19.

V is TRBV28 and J is TRBJ2-7; 9 bases match TRBD2. The trim removed 5 bases at V and 6 bases at J, leaving 17 bases unmatched. CDR1 and CDR2 (germline): MDHEN, SYDVKM. This CDR3 region has 17 residues. The CDR3 loop is CASSDARSLAGRSEQYF. CDR3 nucleotide sequence: TGTGCCAGCAGTGATGCTCGCTCGCTAGCGGGACGATCCGAGCAGTACTTC. Filled out from reference TRBV28 and TRBJ2-7, the complete variable domain reads DVKVTQSSRYLVKRTGEKVFLECVQDMDHENMFWYRQDPGLGLRLIYFSYDVKMKEKGDIPEGYSVSREKKERFSLILESASTNQTSMYLCASSDARSLAGRSEQYFGPGTRLTVT.

The V gene is TRBV20-1, the J gene TRBJ2-5; the D gene is possibly TRBD2 (6 bases). Germline V gene lookup returns CDR1 DFQATT and CDR2 SNEGSKA (reference sequence). The CDR3 runs 15 residues. V lost 3 bases, J lost 4 bases, and 18 bases lay in between. The CDR3 here is CSASARGLVAETQYF. The CDR3 bases are TGCAGTGCTAGTGCTCGGGGGTTAGTCGCAGAGACCCAGTACTTC.

The V and J genes are TRBV5-4 and TRBJ2-1; 8 bases match TRBD1. This CDR3 is 14 amino acids long. CDR1 and CDR2 from the germline V gene are SGHNT and YYREEE (reference sequence). Losses at the gene ends were 4 bases for V and 4 bases for J; bases not matched to a gene: 4. The DNA for the CDR3 is TGTGCCAGCAGCGAGAGGACAGGGTACAATGAGCAGTTCTTC. It yields the protein CASSERTGYNEQFF.

The chain links TRBV7-9 to TRBJ2-3; D is uncertain. V shed 4 bases and J shed 1 base, with 9 bases lying between them. CDR3 length: 14 amino acids. Germline assignment: CDR1 SEHNR and CDR2 FQNEAQ (reference sequence). The CDR3 protein is CASSSETGTDTQYF. CDR3 DNA sequence: TGTGCCAGCAGCTCCGAAACAGGCACAGATACGCAGTATTTT.

In this sample, this clone turned up once. The V and J genes are TRBV3-1 (or the pseudogene TRBV3-2) and TRBJ1-2; 7 bases agree with TRBD1. After removal of 4 bases from V and 0 bases from J, the junction contained 8 bases not matched to a gene. CDR1 and CDR2 from the germline V gene are LGHDT and YNNKEL (reference sequence). CDR3 length: 16 residues. CDR3 in DNA: TGTGCCAGCAGCCCAAGGGGGACAGCCTCTAACTATGGCTACACCTTC. It is translated as CASSPRGTASNYGYTF.

The rearrangement uses TRBV2 and TRBJ2-3; D call uncertain. Looked up from germline, CDR1 is SNHLY and CDR2 is FYNNEI. V was shortened by 3 bases and J by 11 bases, with 12 bases between the two germline ends. The CDR3 is made up of 12 amino acids. CDR3 DNA: TGTGCCAGCAGTGATATACTGAGGATGCAGTATTTT. The encoded protein is CASSDILRMQYF. Complete variable domain (other parts from reference TRBV2 and TRBJ2-3): EPEVTQTPSHQVTQMGQEVILRCVPISNHLYFYWYRQILGQKVEFLVSFYNNEISEKSEIFDDQFSVERPDGSNFTLKIRSTKLEDSAMYFCASSDILRMQYFGPGTRLTVL.

DNA for the CDR3: TGTGCCAGCAGTGTAGCGGGAGGGCGGCACAATGAGCAGTTCTTC. It specifies CASSVAGGRHNEQFF. The J gene is TRBJ2-1, the V gene TRBV27, with 11 bases identical to TRBD2. The V gene's germline CDR1 is MNHEY and CDR2 SMNVEV (reference sequence). The ends lost 5 bases at V and 5 bases at J; junction bases unmatched: 5. The CDR3 sequence is 15 residues long.

V and J are TRBV10-2 and TRBJ2-1; 10 nucleotides line up with TRBD1. The CDR3 length is 14 residues. Per the germline V gene, CDR1 is WSHSY and CDR2 is SAAADI. V gave up 8 bases and J gave up 6 bases; unmatched junction bases: 7. CDR3 loop: CASGGTGAGNEQFF. CDR3 sequence (DNA): TGCGCCAGCGGAGGGACAGGGGCTGGCAATGAGCAGTTCTTC.

In regard to this clone: The junction departs from the called germline gene at one end, perhaps through a read error. This chain uses TRBV19 with TRBJ2-6, with 9 bases identical to TRBD1. Germline V lookup: CDR1 LNHDA, CDR2 SQIVND (reference sequence). The CDR3 totals 19 residues. This CDR3 is CASSSPRTGAVSGANVLTF. In DNA form, the CDR3 reads TGTGCCAGTAGTTCGCCTCGGACAGGGGCGGTCTCTGGTGCCAACGTCCTGACTTTC.

The chain combines TRBV6-4 with TRBJ2-1; tentative D call: TRBD2 (6 bases). The CDR3 has 13 amino acids. Germline V gives CDR1 MRHNA, CDR2 SNTAGT. V was clipped by 4 bases and J by 8 bases, with 12 bases between them. This chain's CDR3 is CASSAGERDEQFF. The CDR3 nucleotides are TGTGCCAGCAGTGCGGGGGAAAGGGATGAGCAGTTCTTC.

The count of this clone is one. The rearrangement joins TRBV5-1 to TRBJ2-3, with 8 bases identical to TRBD1. The CDR3 loop spans 16 amino acids. CDR1 and CDR2 from the germline V gene are SGHRS and YFSETQ. The V gene end was trimmed by 1 base and the J gene end by 3 bases; junction bases not matched to a gene: 7. The CDR3 DNA sequence: TGCGCCAGCAGCTTGTCTCAGGGGGCGCATACAGATACGCAGTATTTT. Amino acid sequence: CASSLSQGAHTDTQYF.

This clone occurred once. This chain joins TRBV3-1 (or the pseudogene TRBV3-2) and TRBJ2-1; D ambiguous. Trimming took off 0 bases at V and 9 bases at J, with 15 bases between the two ends. The CDR3 is made up of 15 amino acids. Germline CDR1 is LGHDT and CDR2 is YNNKEL (reference sequence). This CDR3 is CASSQEIRAWSEQFF. Written as DNA, the CDR3 is TGTGCCAGCAGCCAAGAGATTCGAGCCTGGAGTGAGCAGTTCTTC.

V is TRBV29-1 and J is TRBJ2-2; 8 bases agree with TRBD1. The CDR3 is made up of 14 amino acids. The V segment lost 6 bases and the J segment 4 bases; nucleotides outside the gene matches: 7. CDR1 and CDR2 from the germline V gene are SQVTM and ANQGSEA. The CDR3, as DNA: TGCAGCGTCACACGCAGGGGGCCCACCGGGGAGCTGTTTTTT. As protein: CSVTRRGPTGELFF.

This clone showed up just a few times. V and J are TRBV6-6 and TRBJ1-1, with a weak D call TRBD1 (6 bases). CDR3 size: 14 residues. Germline assignment: CDR1 MNHNY and CDR2 SVGAGI (reference sequence). The V and J ends lost 4 bases and 1 base respectively, with 10 bases between them. The CDR3 loop reads CASSFRGRNTEAFF. The CDR3 nucleotides read TGTGCCAGCAGTTTCAGGGGACGGAACACTGAAGCTTTCTTT.

V and J are TRBV6-5 and TRBJ1-1; D may be TRBD1 (5 bases). Trimming took off 2 bases at V and 6 bases at J, with 13 bases between the two ends. The CDR3 runs to 14 residues. Looked up from germline, CDR1 is MNHEY and CDR2 is SVGAGI. CDR3 bases: TGTGCCAGCAGTTACGGTGCCAGGGCGGCTGAAGCTTTCTTT. Amino acid sequence: CASSYGARAAEAFF.

This chain joins TRBV12-3 or TRBV12-4 and TRBJ1-6; D possibly corresponds to TRBD1 (5 bases). The CDR3 is 12 amino acids. V lost 5 bases and J 13 bases, leaving 12 bases between the germline ends. The CDR3 here is CASSLAGLPLHF. The CDR3 DNA is TGTGCCAGCAGTCTGGCGGGGCTTCCCCTCCACTTT.

CDR3 residues: CASSQFSSGTVNEKLFF. CDR3 DNA sequence: TGTGCCAGCAGCCAATTTTCTTCCGGGACAGTGAATGAAAAACTGTTTTTT. The genes are TRBV14 and TRBJ1-4; TRBD1 matches 7 bases. V lost 2 bases and J lost 5; bases outside the gene matches: 11. The length of the CDR3 is 17 residues. Germline CDR1 and CDR2: SGHDN and FVKESK.

This sequence joins TRBV19 and TRBJ2-2; a weak D match, TRBD1 (6 bases). V lost 5 bases to trimming and J lost 5 bases, with 18 bases between them. The CDR3 consists of 16 residues. Per the germline V gene, CDR1 is LNHDA and CDR2 is SQIVND (reference sequence). The CDR3 protein is CASSRRTAELTGELFF. CDR3 coding DNA: TGTGCCAGTAGTCGGCGGACAGCGGAGTTAACCGGGGAGCTGTTTTTT.

The rearrangement uses TRBV18 and TRBJ2-1; perhaps TRBD1 as D (6 bases). This CDR3 region has 15 residues. Germline assignment: CDR1 KGHSH and CDR2 LQKENI. V was clipped by 4 bases and J by 6 bases, with 16 bases between them. CDR3 nucleotides: TGTGCCAGCTCACAGTTAAGCTTAGGGGGCAATGAGCAGTTCTTC. Amino acid sequence: CASSQLSLGGNEQFF.